This TCR beta chain was profiled in a study of response to subunit inactivated influenza vaccine. TCRdb itself ran the RT-PCR reads through MiXCR, one entry per CDR3 protein. The table records hundreds of thousands of distinct CDR3 sequences, approximately 11% of them present only once. Findings and caveats of the study: Authors suggested that a seasonal influenza vaccination recruits few new T cells each time.

Comment on this clonotype: Its specificity is unknown.

Germline V CDR1 and CDR2: LNHNV, YYDKDF (reference sequence). The CDR3 covers 13 residues. V was trimmed by 5 bases and J by 4 bases, leaving 11 bases between them. This sample comprised PBMCs from blood, obtained roughly 45 days after vaccination. The chain carries TRBV15 and TRBJ2-5; maybe TRBD2 (7 bases). The source of this sequence is a man in his forties or fifties who received an inactivated influenza vaccine. The CDR3, as DNA: TGTGCCACCAGCGGAGGGGGGGCAGAGACCCAGTACTTC. The encoded protein is CATSGGGAETQYF.